The T cell receptor (beta chain) under discussion was sequenced for a study of beta chain features in type 1 diabetes. Study-level points and caveats: When VDJ junctions were examined, type 1 diabetes patients showed fewer insertions and more deletions.

CDR1 is SGHRS and CDR2 is YFSETQ in the germline V gene. The CDR3 has 14 amino acids. Between the trimmed V and J ends, which lost 4 bases and 3 bases, there was a span of 13 bases. What was sequenced were expressed TCRB transcripts, since all of the isolated RNA had been reverse transcribed. Naive, central memory and regulatory T cell samples averaged roughly 4 million reads. The protocol was immunoSEQ multiplex PCR, while the TCRdb copy is restricted to in-frame clones and leaves out a portion. The table records some 240,000 clones, approximately 11% of them present only once. Averaging approximately 0.11 L, one heparinised blood draw came from each individual donor. The table lists this clone with a few counts. What it binds is not known.

J is TRBJ1-1 and V is TRBV5-1, with unresolved D. The sequence came from a man aged 18 to 29 in good health. Sequenced material: central memory CD4+ T cells from blood. CDR3 sequence reads: CASSPRVSDTEAFF. The CDR3 nucleotides read TGCGCCAGCAGCCCAAGGGTTAGCGACACTGAAGCTTTCTTT. The full variable domain, with the rest looked up from reference TRBV5-1 and TRBJ1-1, is KAGVTQTPRYLIKTRGQQVTLSCSPISGHRSVSWYQQTPGQGLQFLFEYFSETQRNKGNFPGRFSGRQFSNSRSEMNVSTLELGDSALYLCASSPRVSDTEAFFGQGTRLTVV.